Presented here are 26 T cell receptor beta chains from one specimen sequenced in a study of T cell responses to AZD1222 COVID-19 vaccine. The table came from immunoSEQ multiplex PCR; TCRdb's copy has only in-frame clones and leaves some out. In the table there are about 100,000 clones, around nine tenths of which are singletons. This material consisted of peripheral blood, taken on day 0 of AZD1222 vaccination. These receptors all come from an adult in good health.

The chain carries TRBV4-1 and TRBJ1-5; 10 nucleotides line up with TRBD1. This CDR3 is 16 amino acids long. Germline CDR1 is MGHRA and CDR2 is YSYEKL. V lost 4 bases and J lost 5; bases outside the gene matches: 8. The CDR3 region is CASSPSGQGKDQPQHF. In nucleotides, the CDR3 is TGCGCCAGCAGCCCTTCGGGACAGGGGAAAGATCAGCCCCAGCATTTT.

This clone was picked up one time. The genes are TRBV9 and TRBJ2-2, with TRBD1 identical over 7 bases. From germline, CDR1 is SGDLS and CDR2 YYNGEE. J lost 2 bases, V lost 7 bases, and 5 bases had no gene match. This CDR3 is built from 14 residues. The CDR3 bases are TGTGCCAGCGATACAGGGGTCAACACCGGGGAGCTGTTTTTT. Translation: CASDTGVNTGELFF.

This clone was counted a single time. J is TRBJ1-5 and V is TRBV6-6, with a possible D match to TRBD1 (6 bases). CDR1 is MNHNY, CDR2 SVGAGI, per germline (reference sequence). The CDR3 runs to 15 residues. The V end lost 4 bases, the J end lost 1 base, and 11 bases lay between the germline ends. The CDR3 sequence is CASSLLTGSNQPQHF. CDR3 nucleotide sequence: TGTGCCAGCAGTTTACTCACAGGGAGCAATCAGCCCCAGCATTTT.

CDR3 coding DNA: TGTGCCAGCAGTGTCGACAGAAACAATGAGCAGTTCTTC. Its translation: CASSVDRNNEQFF. This chain joins TRBV6-4 and TRBJ2-1; D possibly corresponds to TRBD1 (5 bases). CDR1 is MRHNA, CDR2 SNTAGT, per germline. Between the trimmed V and J ends, which lost 4 bases and 5 bases, there was a span of 9 bases. The CDR3 has 13 amino acids.

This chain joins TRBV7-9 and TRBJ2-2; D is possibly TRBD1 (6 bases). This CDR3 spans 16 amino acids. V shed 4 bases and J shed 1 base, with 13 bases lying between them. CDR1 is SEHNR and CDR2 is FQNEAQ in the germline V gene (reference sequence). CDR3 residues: CASSSRDNRNTGELFF. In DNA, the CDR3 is TGTGCCAGCAGCTCCCGGGACAACAGGAACACCGGGGAGCTGTTTTTT. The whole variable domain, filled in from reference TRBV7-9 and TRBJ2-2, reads DTGVSQNPRHKITKRGQNVTFRCDPISEHNRLYWYRQTLGQGPEFLTYFQNEAQLEKSRLLSDRFSAERPKGSFSTLEIQRTEQGDSAMYLCASSSRDNRNTGELFFGEGSRLTVL.

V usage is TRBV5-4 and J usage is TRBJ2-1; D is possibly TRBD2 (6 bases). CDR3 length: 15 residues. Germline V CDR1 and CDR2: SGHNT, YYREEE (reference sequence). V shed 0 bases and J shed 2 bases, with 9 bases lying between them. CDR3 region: CASSLVGGTYNEQFF. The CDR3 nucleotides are TGTGCCAGCAGCTTGGTCGGGGGAACCTACAATGAGCAGTTCTTC.

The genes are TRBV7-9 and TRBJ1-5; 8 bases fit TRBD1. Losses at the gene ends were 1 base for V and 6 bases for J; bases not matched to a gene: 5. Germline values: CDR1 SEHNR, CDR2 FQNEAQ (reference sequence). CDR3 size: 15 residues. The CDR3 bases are TGTGCCAGCAGCTTAGGGGGGACAGGAGGTCAGCCCCAGCATTTT. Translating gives CASSLGGTGGQPQHF.

The chain's CDR3 is CASSFSAQETQYF. The CDR3 DNA reads as TGTGCCAGCAGCTTTAGCGCCCAAGAGACCCAGTACTTC. The chain links TRBV7-6 to TRBJ2-5; TRBD2 is a possible D gene (5 bases). Germline CDR1 is SGHVS and CDR2 is FNYEAQ. The CDR3 extends over 13 amino acids. Trimming removed 3 bases at V and 1 base at J, with 6 bases between.

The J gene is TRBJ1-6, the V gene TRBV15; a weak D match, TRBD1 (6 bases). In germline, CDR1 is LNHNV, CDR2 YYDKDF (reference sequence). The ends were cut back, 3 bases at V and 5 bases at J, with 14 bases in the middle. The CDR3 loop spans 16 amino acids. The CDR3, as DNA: TGTGCCACCAGCAGGCCACAGGGAGCTGATAATTCACCCCTCCACTTT. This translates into CATSRPQGADNSPLHF.

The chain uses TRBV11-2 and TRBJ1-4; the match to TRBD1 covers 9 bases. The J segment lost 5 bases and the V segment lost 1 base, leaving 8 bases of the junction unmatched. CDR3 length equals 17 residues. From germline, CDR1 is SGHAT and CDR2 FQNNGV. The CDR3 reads CASSLGPPGQGNEKLFF. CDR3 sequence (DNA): TGTGCCAGCAGCTTAGGGCCGCCGGGACAGGGCAATGAAAAACTGTTTTTT. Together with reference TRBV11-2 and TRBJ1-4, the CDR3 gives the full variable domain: EAGVAQSPRYKIIEKRQSVAFWCNPISGHATLYWYQQILGQGPKLLIQFQNNGVVDDSQLPKDRFSAERLKGVDSTLKIQPAKLEDSAVYLCASSLGPPGQGNEKLFFGSGTQLSVL.

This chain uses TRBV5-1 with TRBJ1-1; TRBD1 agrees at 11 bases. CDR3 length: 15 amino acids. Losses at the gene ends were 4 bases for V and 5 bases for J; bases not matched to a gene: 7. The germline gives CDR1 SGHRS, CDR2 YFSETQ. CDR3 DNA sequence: TGCGCCAGCAGCCCATGGGGACAGGGGGTGACTGAAGCTTTCTTT. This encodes CASSPWGQGVTEAFF.

The CDR3 region is CATSRVGPRYEQYF. CDR3 bases: TGTGCCACCAGCAGAGTTGGACCCCGCTACGAGCAGTACTTC. The rearrangement links TRBV15 to TRBJ2-7; no firm D call. The CDR3 loop spans 14 amino acids. V lost 1 base and J 3 bases, leaving 10 bases between the germline ends. CDR1 and CDR2 (germline): LNHNV, YYDKDF (reference sequence).

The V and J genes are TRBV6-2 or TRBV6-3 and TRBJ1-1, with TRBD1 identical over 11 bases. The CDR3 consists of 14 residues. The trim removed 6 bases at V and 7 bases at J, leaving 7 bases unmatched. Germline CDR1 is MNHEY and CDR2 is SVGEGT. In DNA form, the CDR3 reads TGTGCCAGCAGCTCAACCGGGACAGGGGGTGAAGCTTTCTTT. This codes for CASSSTGTGGEAFF.

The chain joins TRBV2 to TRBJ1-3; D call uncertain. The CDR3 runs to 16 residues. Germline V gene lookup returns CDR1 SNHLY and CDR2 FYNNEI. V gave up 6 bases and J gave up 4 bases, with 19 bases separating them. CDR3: CASSARRPPTGNTIYF. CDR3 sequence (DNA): TGTGCCAGCAGCGCGAGAAGGCCTCCGACAGGAAACACCATATATTTT.

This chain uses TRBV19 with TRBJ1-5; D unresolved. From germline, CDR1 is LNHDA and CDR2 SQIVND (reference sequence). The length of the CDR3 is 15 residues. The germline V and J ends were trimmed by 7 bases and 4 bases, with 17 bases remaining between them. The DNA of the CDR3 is TGTGCCAGTACTCCCCCCGGGCACATTAATCAGCCCCAGCATTTT. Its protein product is CASTPPGHINQPQHF.

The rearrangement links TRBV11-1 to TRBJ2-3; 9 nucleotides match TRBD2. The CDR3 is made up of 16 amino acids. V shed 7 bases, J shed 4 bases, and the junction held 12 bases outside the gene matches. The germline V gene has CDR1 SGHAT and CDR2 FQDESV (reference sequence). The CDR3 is CASTPFGGGASDTQYF. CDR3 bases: TGTGCCAGCACCCCGTTTGGCGGGGGGGCGTCAGATACGCAGTATTTT.

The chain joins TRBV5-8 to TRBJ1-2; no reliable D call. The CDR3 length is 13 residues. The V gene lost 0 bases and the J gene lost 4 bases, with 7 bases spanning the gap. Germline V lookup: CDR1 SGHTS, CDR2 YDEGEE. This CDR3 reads CASSLALSYGYTF. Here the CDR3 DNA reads TGTGCCAGCAGCTTGGCTTTGTCCTATGGCTACACCTTC.

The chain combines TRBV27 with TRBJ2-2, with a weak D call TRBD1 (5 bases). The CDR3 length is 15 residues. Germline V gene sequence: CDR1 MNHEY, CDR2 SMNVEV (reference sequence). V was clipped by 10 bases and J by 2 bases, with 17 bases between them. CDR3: CATRIDSPNTGELFF. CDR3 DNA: TGTGCCACCCGAATAGACAGCCCAAACACCGGGGAGCTGTTTTTT.

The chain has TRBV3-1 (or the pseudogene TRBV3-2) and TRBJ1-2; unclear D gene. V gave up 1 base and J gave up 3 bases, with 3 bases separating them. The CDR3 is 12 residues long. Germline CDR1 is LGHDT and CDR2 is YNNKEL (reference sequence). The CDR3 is CASSQVDYGYTF. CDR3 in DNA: TGTGCCAGCAGCCAAGTTGACTATGGCTACACCTTC.

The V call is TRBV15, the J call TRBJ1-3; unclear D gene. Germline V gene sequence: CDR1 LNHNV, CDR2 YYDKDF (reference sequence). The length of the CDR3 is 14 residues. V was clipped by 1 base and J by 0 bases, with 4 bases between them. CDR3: CATSRGYSGNTIYF. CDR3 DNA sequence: TGTGCCACCAGCAGAGGTTACTCTGGAAACACCATATATTTT.

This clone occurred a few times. CDR3: CASSLGGLISNQPQHF. In nucleotides, the CDR3 is TGTGCCAGCAGTTTAGGGGGCCTTATTAGCAATCAGCCCCAGCATTTT. V and J are TRBV28 and TRBJ1-5; maybe TRBD1 (6 bases). V shed 2 bases and J shed 0 bases, with 11 bases lying between them. The germline CDR1 and CDR2 sequences are MDHEN and SYDVKM. CDR3 length equals 16 residues.

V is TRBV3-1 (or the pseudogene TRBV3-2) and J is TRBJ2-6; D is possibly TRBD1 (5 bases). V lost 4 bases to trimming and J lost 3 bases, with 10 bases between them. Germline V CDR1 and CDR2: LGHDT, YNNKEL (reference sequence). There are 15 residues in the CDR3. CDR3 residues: CASSPRVFGANVLTF. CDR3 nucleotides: TGTGCCAGCAGCCCCAGGGTCTTTGGGGCCAACGTCCTGACTTTC.

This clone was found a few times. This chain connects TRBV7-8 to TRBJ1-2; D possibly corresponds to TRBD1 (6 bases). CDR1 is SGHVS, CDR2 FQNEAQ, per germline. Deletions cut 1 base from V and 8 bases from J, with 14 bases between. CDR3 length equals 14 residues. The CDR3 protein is CASSLGGRGGGYTF. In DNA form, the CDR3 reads TGTGCCAGCAGCTTAGGGGGCAGGGGCGGAGGCTACACCTTC.

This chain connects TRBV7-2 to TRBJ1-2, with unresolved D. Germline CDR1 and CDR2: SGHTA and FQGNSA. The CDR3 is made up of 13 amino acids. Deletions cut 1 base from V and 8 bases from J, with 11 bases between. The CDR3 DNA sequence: TGTGCCAGCAGCTTAGAAGGGCCTGAGGGCTACACCTTC. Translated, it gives CASSLEGPEGYTF.

CDR3 sequence: CASSLGGARGPTGGYTF. CDR3 nucleotide sequence: TGTGCCAGTAGTCTCGGGGGAGCCAGGGGGCCTACGGGAGGCTACACCTTC. This chain connects TRBV19 to TRBJ1-2; 8 nucleotides match TRBD1. The germline V gene has CDR1 LNHDA and CDR2 SQIVND (reference sequence). V gave up 5 bases and J gave up 8 bases; unmatched junction bases: 19. The CDR3 totals 17 residues.

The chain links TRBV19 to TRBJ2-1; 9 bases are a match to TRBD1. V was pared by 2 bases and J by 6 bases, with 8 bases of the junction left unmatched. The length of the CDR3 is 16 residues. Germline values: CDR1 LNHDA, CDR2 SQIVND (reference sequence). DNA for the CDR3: TGTGCCAGTAGTATACGCCGGACAGGGGAACTCAATGAGCAGTTCTTC. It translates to CASSIRRTGELNEQFF.